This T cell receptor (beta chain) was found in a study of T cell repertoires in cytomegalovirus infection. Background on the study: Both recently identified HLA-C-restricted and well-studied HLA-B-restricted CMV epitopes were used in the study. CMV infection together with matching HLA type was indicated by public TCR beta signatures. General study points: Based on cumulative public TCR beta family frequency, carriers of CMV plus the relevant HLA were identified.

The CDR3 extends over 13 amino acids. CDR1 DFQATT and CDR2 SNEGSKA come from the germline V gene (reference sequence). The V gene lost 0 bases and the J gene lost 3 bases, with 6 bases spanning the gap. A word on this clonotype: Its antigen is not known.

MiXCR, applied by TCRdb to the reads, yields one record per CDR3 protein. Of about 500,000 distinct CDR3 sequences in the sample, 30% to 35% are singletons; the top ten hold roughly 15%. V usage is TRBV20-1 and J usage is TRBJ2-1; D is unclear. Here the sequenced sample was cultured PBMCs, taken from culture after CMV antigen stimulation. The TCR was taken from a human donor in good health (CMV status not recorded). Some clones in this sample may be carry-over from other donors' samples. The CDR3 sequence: CSARDPDYNEQFF. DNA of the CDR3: TGCAGTGCTAGAGATCCGGACTACAATGAGCAGTTCTTC.